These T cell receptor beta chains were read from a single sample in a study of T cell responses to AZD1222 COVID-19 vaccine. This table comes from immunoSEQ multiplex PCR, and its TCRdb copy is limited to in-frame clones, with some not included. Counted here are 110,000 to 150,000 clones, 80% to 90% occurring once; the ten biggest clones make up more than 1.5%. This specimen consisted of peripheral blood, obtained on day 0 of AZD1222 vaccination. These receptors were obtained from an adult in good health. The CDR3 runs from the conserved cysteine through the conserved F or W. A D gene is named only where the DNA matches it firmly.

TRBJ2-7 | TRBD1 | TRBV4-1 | TGCGCCAGCAGCCCCCGGACAGGGAAAAGCTCCTACGAGCAGTACTTC | CASSPRTGKSSYEQYF
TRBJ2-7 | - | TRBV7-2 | TGTGCCAGCAGCTTGCAGGGCTACGAGCAGTACTTC | CASSLQGYEQYF
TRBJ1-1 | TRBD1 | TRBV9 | TGTGCCGGCTCGACAGGGGTGAACACTGAAGCTTTCTTT | CAGSTGVNTEAFF
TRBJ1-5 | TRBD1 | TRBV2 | TGTGCCAGCAGTGACGGACAGGGCTCTTTCCCGCCCCAGCATTTT | CASSDGQGSFPPQHF
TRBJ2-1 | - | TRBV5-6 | TGTGCCAGCAGCTCCTTCCAGGGGAGCTCCTACAATGAGCAGTTCTTC | CASSSFQGSSYNEQFF
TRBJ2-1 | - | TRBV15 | TGTGCCACCAGCAGACAAGGACACCTTGAGCAGTTCTTC | CATSRQGHLEQFF
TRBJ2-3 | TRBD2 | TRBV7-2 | TGTGCCAGCAGCTCAACTAGCGGGGTTCGCACAGATACGCAGTATTTT | CASSSTSGVRTDTQYF
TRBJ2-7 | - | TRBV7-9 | TGTGCCAGCAGCTTAGGTGGTACTGGGAGCTCCTACGAGCAGTACTTC | CASSLGGTGSSYEQYF
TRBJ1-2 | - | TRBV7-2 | TGTGCCAGCAGCTTAGCATTGAGGGTAGCAAACTATGGCTACACCTTC | CASSLALRVANYGYTF
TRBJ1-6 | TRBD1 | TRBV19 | TGTGCCAGTAAACAGGGGAACTCCTATAATTCACCCCTCCACTTT | CASKQGNSYNSPLHF
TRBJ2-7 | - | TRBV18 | TGTGCCAGCTCGAAGGACAGAGAGGGGGACGAGCAGTACTTC | CASSKDREGDEQYF
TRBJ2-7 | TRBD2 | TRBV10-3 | TGTGCCATCAGTGAAATAGCGGGAGGGTCCTACGAGCAGTACTTC | CAISEIAGGSYEQYF
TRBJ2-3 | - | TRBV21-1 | TGTGCCAGCAGCAAATTGGGGACAGATACGCAGTATTTT | CASSKLGTDTQYF
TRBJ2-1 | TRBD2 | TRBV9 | TGTGCCAGCAGCGTGTTACCGCTAGCGGGTGAGCAGTTCTTC | CASSVLPLAGEQFF
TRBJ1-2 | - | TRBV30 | TGTGCCTGCCGCCCCCCGGGACCCCTCTATGGCTACACCTTC | CACRPPGPLYGYTF
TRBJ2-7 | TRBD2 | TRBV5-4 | TGTGCCAGCAGCTTGCGCGGCGGGAGGGGATACGAGCAGTACTTC | CASSLRGGRGYEQYF
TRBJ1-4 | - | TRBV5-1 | TGCGCCAGCAGCTTGGAGATCTCAATTAGCACTAATGAAAAACTGTTTTTT | CASSLEISISTNEKLFF
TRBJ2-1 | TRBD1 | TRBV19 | TGTGCCAGTAGTACGGGACAGGGGACCTACAATGAGCAGTTCTTC | CASSTGQGTYNEQFF
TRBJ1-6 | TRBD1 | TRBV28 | TGTGCCAGCAGTTTATGGGACAGGGATAATTCACCCCTCCACTTT | CASSLWDRDNSPLHF
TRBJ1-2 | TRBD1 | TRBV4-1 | TGCGCCAGCAGCCAAGGGGGGACAGGAACAAACTATGGCTACACCTTC | CASSQGGTGTNYGYTF